The sequence of this T cell receptor beta chain was determined in a study of T cell clonotyping in hematopoietic cell transplantation. Study-wide findings and caveats: CD4 and CD8 repertoire contributions could not be separated without sorting. At the given depth, recipient repertoires were over 95% de novo clonotypes.

The CDR3 runs 14 residues. Germline V gene data show CDR1 as SGHDT and CDR2 as YYEEEE. V was clipped by 0 bases and J by 3 bases, with 8 bases between them. On this clone: Its antigen is undetermined. Within the sample, other DNA sequences also encode this same CDR3.

Sequencing used immunoSEQ multiplex PCR; TCRdb keeps in-frame clones, though not all of them. The sample includes 35,000 to 50,000 clones, approximately 95% of them seen just once. Sequencing input: peripheral blood mononuclear cells. This chain uses TRBV5-6 with TRBJ2-3; possible D gene TRBD2, 5 bases. The TCR was taken from a man aged 30-40 years in good health. Some clones in this sample may be carry-over from other donors' samples. The CDR3 DNA is TGTGCCAGCAGCTTGGGGTTAGCGACAGATACGCAGTATTTT. Amino acids: CASSLGLATDTQYF.